The clone carrying this TCR beta chain was observed a single time. Antigen unknown. This entry is derived from a study of T cell responses to AZD1222 COVID-19 vaccine. The study's findings and limits: Reportedly, nearly half of unique spike TCRs recognized epitopes outside B.1.351/B.1.1.7 mutations.

Profiling relied on immunoSEQ multiplex PCR, and the TCRdb table lists in-frame clones only, not all of them. The top ten clones hold roughly 7.4% of a sample with around 110,000 clones, roughly 90% of them seen once. Sequencing used peripheral blood, obtained on day 0 of AZD1222 vaccination. The sequence was collected from an adult in good health.

CDR3 in DNA: TGTGCCAGTAGTCTCCCGGACAGTCTCGAGCAGTACTTC. Translation gives CASSLPDSLEQYF. This chain connects TRBV19 to TRBJ2-7; weak D call: TRBD1 (6 bases). The length of the CDR3 is 13 residues. Trimming took off 5 bases at V and 6 bases at J, with 14 bases between the two ends. From germline, CDR1 is LNHDA and CDR2 SQIVND (reference sequence).